This T cell receptor beta chain stems from a study of cytomegalovirus exposure and HLA in healthy donors. Primers: 60 Vbeta forward and 13 Jbeta reverse. Measured with immunoSEQ multiplex PCR; TCRdb has only the in-frame clones, and not every one. The sample includes about 180,000 clones, around 80% seen only once; the top ten take around 1.4%. Sequencing was carried out using PBMCs. The TCR sequence derives from a girl aged 10-17 years in good health and CMV-seropositive.

The CDR3 loop is CASSLDRVNTEAFF. The CDR3, as DNA: TGCGCCAGCAGCCTCGACAGGGTGAACACTGAAGCTTTCTTT. The rearrangement links TRBV5-1 to TRBJ1-1; 7 bases are a match to TRBD1. CDR3 length: 14 amino acids. Trimming removed 4 bases from V and 0 bases from J; junction bases left unmatched: 3. Per the germline V gene, CDR1 is SGHRS and CDR2 is YFSETQ. The variable domain in full, completed from reference TRBV5-1 and TRBJ1-1, reads KAGVTQTPRYLIKTRGQQVTLSCSPISGHRSVSWYQQTPGQGLQFLFEYFSETQRNKGNFPGRFSGRQFSNSRSEMNVSTLELGDSALYLCASSLDRVNTEAFFGQGTRLTVV.